The TCR beta chain under discussion was sequenced for a study of cytomegalovirus exposure and HLA in healthy donors. Study-wide findings and caveats: Productive rates of about 87% or about 30% were seen for most TCR beta V segments in an earlier analysis.

Trimming stripped 0 bases from V and 6 bases from J, with 6 bases between. The CDR3 is made up of 13 amino acids. Germline lookup yields CDR1 ENHRY and CDR2 SYGVKD. 60 Vbeta and 13 Jbeta primers were used in PCR. Using immunoSEQ multiplex PCR, the repertoire was profiled, and TCRdb retains in-frame clones only, with some absent. The profile shows 110,000 or so clones, around 66% of them singletons. This clone has more than one count but fewer than ten. Its antigen is unknown. This TCR derives from a man younger than 30 in good health and CMV-seropositive. The chain links TRBV10-3 to TRBJ2-1, with no clear D. The sample taken for sequencing was PBMCs. This CDR3 is CAISESRINEQFF. The CDR3 region has the DNA TGTGCCATCAGTGAGTCGAGGATCAATGAGCAGTTCTTC.